The 3 T cell receptor beta chains given below trace back to one sample, sequenced in a study of T-cell memory formation after mild COVID-19 (dated by TCRdb to the early 2020s). The protocol used for the library was 5' RACE. The reads were generated on an Illumina NovaSeq 6000. TCRdb ran its own pipeline on the public reads, namely fastp trimming at Q25 and MiXCR clone calling, and kept in-frame beta chains. Records with the same CDR3 protein are collapsed into one entry carrying the most frequent genes and DNA. The sample data list roughly 89,000 distinct CDR3 sequences, and around 13% of these were observed just once. Of the sample, about 27% is held by the ten largest clones. The specimen sequenced was PBMCs or a T cell subset sorted from them (not recorded which). These receptors were taken from an adult woman who had mild COVID-19 (a few samples of this study predate the infection). The sample titles of this study are shuffled in the database, so cell type and time point are left out; the donor was told from shared clones.

There are a few counts of this clonotype. The chain links TRBV6-2 or TRBV6-3 to TRBJ2-7, with 7 bases matching TRBD2. Germline trimming cut 6 bases from V and 0 bases from J; bases unmatched to any gene: 5. The CDR3 loop spans 14 amino acids. Germline V CDR1 and CDR2: MNHEY, SVGEGT. The CDR3 nucleotides read TGTGCCAGCAGGACCGGGGGGAGCTCCTACGAGCAGTACTTC. It translates to CASRTGGSSYEQYF.

There are a few counts of this clonotype. The chain employs TRBV12-3 or TRBV12-4 and TRBJ1-1; D unclear. Deletions cut 9 bases from V and 1 base from J, with 12 bases between. The CDR3 has 13 residues. The CDR3 reads CASTTGGNTEAFF. CDR3 sequence (DNA): TGTGCCAGTACGACTGGAGGGAACACTGAAGCTTTCTTT.

The rearrangement joins TRBV6-5 to TRBJ1-1; a possible D gene is TRBD1 (6 bases). Trimming pared 5 bases from V and 4 bases from J, leaving 14 bases between. Germline CDR1 MNHEY, CDR2 SVGAGI. The CDR3 length is 14 residues. CDR3 coding DNA: TGTGCCAGCAGTGTGGACAGTTGGGGCACTGAAGCTTTCTTT. This gives the protein CASSVDSWGTEAFF.